This T cell receptor (beta chain) comes out of a study of T cells in Graves' hyperthyroidism and ophthalmopathy. For the study at large: Peripheral blood sampling occurred at initial diagnosis, before any treatment. Study-level findings and limits: Among thyroid clonotypes expanded above 0.001, most also appeared in blood.

On this clonotype: What it recognizes is unknown.

TCR beta CDR3 regions were amplified from RNA. HTBI primers were the set used in a first-round RT-PCR of the TCR CDR3. TCRdb reprocessed the multiplex PCR reads with MiXCR, giving one entry per CDR3 protein. The sample contains around 250,000 distinct CDR3 sequences, approximately 16% of which appear only once. It was uncontrolled infection, other autoimmune disease, pregnancy or lactation that excluded patients. Orbital computed tomography, thyroid ultrasound, serum thyroxine and TRAb, and clinical symptoms together informed the diagnoses. The junction had 7 bases not matched to a gene; V was cut back by 5 bases and J by 4 bases. The CDR3 runs 13 residues. Germline lookup yields CDR1 SQVTM and CDR2 ANQGSEA.

The sample taken for sequencing was blood. The origin of this receptor is a woman between 18 and 30 years old with Graves' ophthalmopathy. This chain connects TRBV29-1 to TRBJ2-7; 8 bases map to TRBD2. The CDR3 region is CSVLTGGLYEQYF. CDR3 coding DNA: TGCAGCGTTTTAACGGGAGGGTTGTACGAGCAGTACTTC.